The 9 T cell receptor beta chains listed next were all sequenced from one sample in a study of blood T cells in healthy people across ages. Primed by a sample-barcoded 5' primer and a J-beta primer mix, a second PCR proceeded for roughly 6 to 12 cycles. TCRdb itself ran the 5' RACE reads through MiXCR, one entry per CDR3 protein. In the table there are approximately 1,100,000 distinct CDR3 sequences, under 55% of which are singletons. The sequenced material came from blood. All receptors derive from a woman in her sixties in good health.

This rearrangement joins TRBV7-9 to TRBJ2-7, with a weak D call TRBD2 (6 bases). The CDR3 is 14 residues long. CDR1 and CDR2 from the germline V gene are SEHNR and FQNEAQ (reference sequence). Trimming removed 1 base at V and 1 base at J, with 8 bases between. CDR3 amino acids: CASSLGLESYEQYF. In DNA, the CDR3 is TGTGCCAGCAGCTTAGGACTAGAGTCCTACGAGCAGTACTTC.

The chain is built from TRBV5-1 and TRBJ2-3; no clear D. Germline values: CDR1 SGHRS, CDR2 YFSETQ. V lost 0 bases, J lost 2 bases, and 10 bases lay in between. CDR3 length: 15 amino acids. In nucleotides, the CDR3 is TGCGCCAGCAGCTTGGCCGAGAGACCCACAGATACGCAGTATTTT. It codes for CASSLAERPTDTQYF.

This chain links TRBV7-6 with TRBJ1-2, with TRBD1 as a possible D gene (6 bases). V gave up 5 bases and J gave up 0 bases, with 13 bases separating them. The CDR3 is 15 residues long. Germline CDR1 and CDR2: SGHVS and FNYEAQ. CDR3 nucleotide sequence: TGTGCCAGCAGCCCCGGGACATCCCCTAACTATGGCTACACCTTC. It specifies CASSPGTSPNYGYTF.

Points on this clonotype: A much larger clone differs by one base, so this may be a read error. The V gene is TRBV6-2 or TRBV6-3, the J gene TRBJ1-2; D remains unclear. Germline CDR1 reads MNHEY; CDR2 reads SVGEGT. The CDR3 covers 13 residues. The germline V and J ends were trimmed by 0 bases and 6 bases, with 8 bases remaining between them. CDR3 nucleotides: TGTGCCAGCAGTTACTCGATCAGGAATGGCTACACCTTC. Amino acid sequence: CASSYSIRNGYTF.

V and J are TRBV12-3 or TRBV12-4 and TRBJ2-3; 7 bases are shared with TRBD2. The CDR3 length is 16 residues. J gave up 3 bases and V 7 bases, and 13 bases lay outside the gene matches. CDR3 DNA: TGTGCCAGCAATGGCGGGAGTCGGGGTAAAACAGATACGCAGTATTTT. This translates into CASNGGSRGKTDTQYF.

There are a few counts of this clonotype. The J gene is TRBJ2-5, the V gene TRBV15, with D possibly matching TRBD2 (5 bases). The CDR3 is made up of 14 amino acids. Trimming stripped 3 bases from V and 4 bases from J, with 12 bases between. Per the germline V gene, CDR1 is LNHNV and CDR2 is YYDKDF (reference sequence). CDR3 in DNA: TGTGCCACCAGCAGGTCTAGCCTTTCAGAGACCCAGTACTTC. Its protein is CATSRSSLSETQYF. The full variable domain, with the rest looked up from reference TRBV15 and TRBJ2-5, is DAMVIQNPRYQVTQFGKPVTLSCSQTLNHNVMYWYQQKSSQAPKLLFHYYDKDFNNEADTPDNFQSRRPNTSFCFLDIRSPGLGDTAMYLCATSRSSLSETQYFGPGTRLLVL.

V gene TRBV7-2 combines with J gene TRBJ2-3, with 9 bases aligning to TRBD1. Germline V gene data show CDR1 as SGHTA and CDR2 as FQGNSA. The V and J ends lost 5 bases and 5 bases, in that order; junction bases with no gene match: 8. The CDR3 runs 15 residues. CDR3 DNA sequence: TGTGCCAGCAGCGGCCGGGACAGGGCGGGAGATACGCAGTATTTT. It is translated as CASSGRDRAGDTQYF. The entire variable domain, with the rest obtained from reference TRBV7-2 and TRBJ2-3, is as follows: GAGVSQSPSNKVTEKGKDVELRCDPISGHTALYWYRQSLGQGLEFLIYFQGNSAPDKSGLPSDRFSAERTGGSVSTLTIQRTQQEDSAVYLCASSGRDRAGDTQYFGPGTRLTVL.

This clonotype was detected once. This chain uses TRBV6-5 with TRBJ2-7; tentatively, D is TRBD2 (6 bases). The J call may be wrong; the DNA end is better matched by TRBJ2-5. Germline lookup yields CDR1 MNHEY and CDR2 SVGAGI. The CDR3 runs to 14 residues. The CDR3 nucleotides read TGTGCCAGCAGGCAAAGACGGGGGAGAGAGACCCAGTACTTC. It specifies CASRQRRGRETQYF.

The genes are TRBV28 and TRBJ2-5, with 9 bases aligning to TRBD2. Looked up from germline, CDR1 is MDHEN and CDR2 is SYDVKM. CDR3 length: 14 residues. With V trimmed by 6 bases and J by 4 bases, 6 bases remained unmatched. The CDR3 sequence is CASRLSGRAETQYF. CDR3 bases: TGTGCCAGCAGACTTAGCGGGAGAGCAGAGACCCAGTACTTC.